These 30 T cell receptor beta chains came from one sample sequenced in a study of cytotoxic CD8 clonotypes in ibrutinib-treated CLL (dated by TCRdb to the early 2020s). Library creation used the immunoSEQ multiplex PCR assay. Held by TCRdb, this immuneACCESS table contains in-frame sequences only and omits some clones. Under half of the omission traces to an unresolved V gene where checked; the cause of the rest is unknown. The sample data list under 150,000 clones, and 80% of these were observed just once. The ten largest clones represent approximately 7.6% of the sample. The material was PBMCs, obtained after 36 months of ibrutinib treatment. These receptors all come from a human donor with chronic lymphocytic leukemia.

This rearrangement joins TRBV6-6 to TRBJ2-5, with a tentative D call TRBD1 (5 bases). The V end was cut by 0 bases, the J end by 2 bases, with 7 bases between. The germline V gene has CDR1 MNHNY and CDR2 SVGAGI (reference sequence). The CDR3 is 14 residues long. CDR3 loop: CASSYSTGQETQYF. The CDR3 DNA follows: TGTGCCAGCAGTTACTCAACAGGTCAAGAGACCCAGTACTTC.

The table lists this clone with a count of one. The rearrangement uses TRBV7-8 and TRBJ2-1; D possibly corresponds to TRBD2 (6 bases). Per germline, CDR1 SGHVS and CDR2 FQNEAQ. This CDR3 comprises 13 residues. Trimming pared 3 bases from V and 15 bases from J, leaving 18 bases between. The CDR3 here is CASSFSSGLTGFF. CDR3 DNA sequence: TGTGCCAGCAGCTTCTCTTCGGGACTGACGGGGTTCTTC.

The CDR3 region is CASRRDSNSYEQYF. Here the CDR3 DNA reads TGTGCCAGTAGAAGGGACAGCAACTCCTACGAGCAGTACTTC. The rearrangement links TRBV19 to TRBJ2-7; the match to TRBD1 covers 7 bases. Germline assignment: CDR1 LNHDA and CDR2 SQIVND (reference sequence). This CDR3 has 14 residues. V shed 6 bases, J shed 0 bases, and the junction held 5 bases outside the gene matches.

The J gene is TRBJ2-6, the V gene TRBV7-3, with unresolved D. Germline loops: CDR1 SGHTA, CDR2 FQGTGA. The CDR3 has 18 residues. V was clipped by 2 bases and J by 0 bases, with 14 bases between them. For the CDR3, the DNA is TGTGCCAGCAGCTTATCTCCCGCTCAGAGCTCTGGGGCCAACGTCCTGACTTTC. Translating it yields CASSLSPAQSSGANVLTF. Supplemented by reference TRBV7-3 and TRBJ2-6, the full variable domain reads GAGVSQTPSNKVTEKGKYVELRCDPISGHTALYWYRQSLGQGPEFLIYFQGTGAADDSGLPNDRFFAVRPEGSVSTLKIQRTERGDSAVYLCASSLSPAQSSGANVLTFGAGSRLTVL.

The rearrangement uses TRBV30 and TRBJ1-1; 7 nucleotides match TRBD1. Germline CDR1 GTSNPN, CDR2 SVGIG (reference sequence). The CDR3 loop spans 13 amino acids. V shed 2 bases and J 3 bases; nucleotides not matched to a gene: 3. CDR3 sequence reads: CAWSRGRDTEAFF. CDR3 sequence (DNA): TGTGCCTGGAGTAGGGGGCGGGACACTGAAGCTTTCTTT.

The CDR3 nucleotides read TGTGCCAGCAGCCATAGACAGGGTGTGACCGATGGGGATACCGGGGAGCTGTTTTTT. This encodes CASSHRQGVTDGDTGELFF. The J gene is TRBJ2-2, the V gene TRBV7-9; TRBD1 aligns across 7 bases. From germline, CDR1 is SEHNR and CDR2 FQNEAQ (reference sequence). The CDR3 sequence is 19 residues long. Unmatched junction bases numbered 20, after V lost 5 bases and J lost 5 bases. The whole variable domain, remainder taken from reference TRBV7-9 and TRBJ2-2, is DTGVSQNPRHKITKRGQNVTFRCDPISEHNRLYWYRQTLGQGPEFLTYFQNEAQLEKSRLLSDRFSAERPKGSFSTLEIQRTEQGDSAMYLCASSHRQGVTDGDTGELFFGEGSRLTVL.

V and J are TRBV4-2 and TRBJ2-5; no clear D gene. Trimming removed 0 bases from V and 4 bases from J, with 9 bases in between. The CDR3 spans 14 residues. Germline assignment: CDR1 LGHNA and CDR2 YNFKEQ. The CDR3 sequence is CASSQEIMGETQYF. The CDR3 DNA reads TGTGCCAGCAGCCAAGAAATTATGGGAGAGACCCAGTACTTC.

The gene calls are TRBV7-7 and TRBJ2-5; no clear D gene. The CDR3 has 13 amino acids. V gave up 5 bases and J gave up 5 bases, with 12 bases separating them. The germline CDR1 and CDR2 sequences are SSHAT and FNYEAQ (reference sequence). The CDR3 DNA follows: TGTGCCAGCAGCCGAGATCATGGGGAGACCCAGTACTTC. Its translation is CASSRDHGETQYF.

This chain uses TRBV5-1 with TRBJ2-7; possible D gene TRBD2, 6 bases. The germline V and J ends were trimmed by 4 bases and 3 bases, with 26 bases remaining between them. Germline V gene sequence: CDR1 SGHRS, CDR2 YFSETQ. There are 18 residues in the CDR3. CDR3 DNA sequence: TGCGCCAGCAGCGCTTGGTGGGGGGACCACCGGGTAATCTACGAGCAGTACTTC. Translation gives CASSAWWGDHRVIYEQYF.

The CDR3 region has the DNA TGCGCCAGCAGCCAAGGCGGGACCAACACCGGGGAGCTGTTTTTT. Encoded protein: CASSQGGTNTGELFF. This chain connects TRBV5-1 to TRBJ2-2; tentative D call: TRBD2 (6 bases). The CDR3 has 15 amino acids. V lost 4 bases and J 2 bases, leaving 12 bases between the germline ends. Germline CDR1 SGHRS, CDR2 YFSETQ.

The rearrangement uses TRBV10-3 and TRBJ1-3, with 11 positions matching TRBD1. V lost 6 bases, J lost 2 bases, and 6 bases stayed unmatched. The CDR3 has 16 amino acids. Germline V gene sequence: CDR1 ENHRY, CDR2 SYGVKD. The CDR3, as DNA: TGTGCCATCAGAGGCCGGGACAGGGGGACTGGAAACACCATATATTTT. It codes for CAIRGRDRGTGNTIYF.

A remark on this clone: The sample holds other DNA sequences that translate to the same CDR3. This chain uses TRBV5-1 with TRBJ2-7; D remains unclear. The CDR3 length is 13 residues. The germline CDR1 and CDR2 sequences are SGHRS and YFSETQ. V was trimmed by 0 bases and J by 3 bases, leaving 7 bases between them. CDR3 nucleotide sequence: TGCGCCAGCAGCTTGGAGTCGAACTACGAGCAGTACTTC. This gives the protein CASSLESNYEQYF.

V and J are TRBV2 and TRBJ2-3; tentatively, D is TRBD2 (8 bases). Germline lookup yields CDR1 SNHLY and CDR2 FYNNEI. The CDR3 has 14 residues. The V and J ends lost 8 bases and 4 bases respectively, with 16 bases between them. The CDR3 region is CASREGAWPDTQYF. Written as DNA, the CDR3 is TGTGCCAGCCGGGAGGGGGCTTGGCCAGATACGCAGTATTTT.

The chain combines TRBV28 with TRBJ2-7; D is perhaps TRBD1 (6 bases). The V and J ends lost 5 bases and 1 base respectively, with 18 bases between them. This CDR3 contains 16 residues. Germline V gives CDR1 MDHEN, CDR2 SYDVKM. The CDR3 loop is CASSVLGAGVSYEQYF. Here the CDR3 DNA reads TGTGCCAGCAGTGTGCTAGGGGCAGGGGTTTCCTACGAGCAGTACTTC.

The CDR3 DNA follows: TGTGCCAGCAGTGTTGACAGGGTGATCTACGAGCAGTACTTC. It encodes CASSVDRVIYEQYF. The chain uses TRBV2 and TRBJ2-7; 7 bases match TRBD1. The CDR3 extends over 14 amino acids. The germline gives CDR1 SNHLY, CDR2 FYNNEI. V dropped 4 bases and J dropped 3; count of bases not matched to a gene: 6.

The chain uses TRBV6-4 and TRBJ2-7; maybe TRBD1 (5 bases). From germline, CDR1 is MRHNA and CDR2 SNTAGT. This CDR3 spans 12 amino acids. Trimming shortened V by 7 bases and J by 2 bases, and 9 bases separated the two germline ends. The CDR3 DNA follows: TGTGCCAGCAAATGGACACCCTACGAGCAGTACTTC. It encodes CASKWTPYEQYF.

This clone has a handful of counts. The chain carries TRBV6-4 and TRBJ2-5; 10 nucleotides agree with TRBD1. Germline assignment: CDR1 MRHNA and CDR2 SNTAGT. V shed 6 bases and J 6 bases; nucleotides not matched to a gene: 4. This CDR3 contains 13 residues. Here the CDR3 DNA reads TGTGCCAGCAGGAGGGGACAGGGGAAGACCCAGTACTTC. The encoded protein is CASRRGQGKTQYF.

V gene TRBV6-1 combines with J gene TRBJ1-5; TRBD1 matches at 10 bases. Germline CDR1 reads MNHNS; CDR2 reads SASEGT. This CDR3 spans 15 amino acids. After removal of 6 bases from V and 2 bases from J, the junction contained 4 bases not matched to a gene. The CDR3 sequence: CASRGQGMGNQPQHF. The CDR3 nucleotides are TGTGCCAGCAGGGGACAGGGGATGGGCAATCAGCCCCAGCATTTT.

The rearrangement joins TRBV28 to TRBJ1-5; perhaps TRBD1 as D (6 bases). Deletions cut 3 bases from V and 7 bases from J, with 13 bases between. CDR3 size: 14 residues. Germline loops: CDR1 MDHEN, CDR2 SYDVKM. CDR3 in amino acids: CASSFFRGHQPQHF. The CDR3 nucleotides are TGTGCCAGCAGTTTTTTCAGGGGCCACCAGCCCCAGCATTTT.

This clone showed up just once. V and J are TRBV30 and TRBJ2-5; D is unclear. The germline gives CDR1 GTSNPN, CDR2 SVGIG (reference sequence). Trimming stripped 2 bases from V and 3 bases from J, with 10 bases between. The CDR3 length is 13 residues. The CDR3 region is CAWSPPPEETQYF. In nucleotides, the CDR3 is TGTGCCTGGAGTCCCCCTCCCGAAGAGACCCAGTACTTC.

The V call is TRBV9, the J call TRBJ1-2; D gene unclear. With 4 bases removed from V and 4 bases from J, the gap between germline ends came to 14 bases. The germline V gene encodes CDR1 SGDLS and CDR2 YYNGEE. This CDR3 contains 14 residues. CDR3 coding DNA: TGTGCCAGCAGCCCCACCGACCATTTCTATGGCTACACCTTC. Translation gives CASSPTDHFYGYTF.

The rearrangement links TRBV4-1 to TRBJ1-5; 8 bases fit TRBD1. The germline V gene has CDR1 MGHRA and CDR2 YSYEKL. The CDR3 is 16 residues long. Trimming cost V 2 bases and J 0 bases; bases outside gene matches: 3. In DNA form, the CDR3 reads TGCGCCAGCAGCCAACCTACAGGGGGTAGCAATCAGCCCCAGCATTTT. Its translation: CASSQPTGGSNQPQHF.

The rearrangement uses TRBV13 and TRBJ2-7; D is possibly TRBD2 (5 bases). Germline CDR1 PRHDT, CDR2 FYEKMQ (reference sequence). The CDR3 spans 12 residues. V lost 2 bases, J lost 4 bases, and 6 bases lay in between. This chain's CDR3 is CASSLRTYEQYF. The DNA of the CDR3 is TGTGCCAGCAGCTTAAGGACTTACGAGCAGTACTTC.

The genes are TRBV11-2 and TRBJ2-1; TRBD1 aligns across 8 bases. The CDR3 has 15 amino acids. V lost 3 bases and J lost 6; bases outside the gene matches: 7. The germline V gene encodes CDR1 SGHAT and CDR2 FQNNGV. CDR3 nucleotide sequence: TGTGCCAGCAGCTTCTGGACAGGGACTTTCAATGAGCAGTTCTTC. It specifies CASSFWTGTFNEQFF.

The chain combines TRBV7-8 with TRBJ2-7; the D gene is possibly TRBD1 (5 bases). This CDR3 region has 18 residues. CDR1 is SGHVS, CDR2 FQNEAQ, per germline. V was trimmed by 0 bases and J by 2 bases, leaving 20 bases between them. CDR3 protein: CASSLAFRARPITYEQYF. The CDR3 DNA sequence: TGTGCCAGCAGCTTAGCGTTCAGGGCGAGGCCCATAACCTACGAGCAGTACTTC.

This clone has just a few counts. The gene calls are TRBV9 and TRBJ2-1; no clear D. Deletions cut 4 bases from V and 6 bases from J, with 5 bases between. Germline lookup yields CDR1 SGDLS and CDR2 YYNGEE. This CDR3 has 11 amino acids. CDR3 protein: CASSMPNEQFF. CDR3 nucleotide sequence: TGTGCCAGCAGCATGCCCAATGAGCAGTTCTTC.

The chain employs TRBV7-8 and TRBJ2-3, with a possible D match to TRBD1 (6 bases). CDR1 and CDR2 (germline): SGHVS, FQNEAQ. V was trimmed by 5 bases and J by 1 base, leaving 16 bases between them. The CDR3 length is 16 residues. The CDR3 protein is CASSPMRGIGTDTQYF. The CDR3 DNA follows: TGTGCCAGCAGCCCTATGAGGGGGATCGGCACAGATACGCAGTATTTT.

CDR3 protein: CASSYTEDSSGNTIYF. The DNA of the CDR3 is TGTGCCAGCAGTTACACCGAGGACTCCTCTGGAAACACCATATATTTT. The V call is TRBV6-5, the J call TRBJ1-3; D unresolved. Trimming took off 2 bases at V and 0 bases at J, with 11 bases between the two ends. CDR1 is MNHEY and CDR2 is SVGAGI in the germline V gene. The CDR3 covers 16 residues.

This chain's CDR3 is CASSSTGQNTEAFF. DNA for the CDR3: TGTGCCAGCAGCTCGACAGGACAGAACACTGAAGCTTTCTTT. This chain joins TRBV5-4 and TRBJ1-1, with D possibly being TRBD1 (6 bases). V gave up 3 bases and J gave up 1 base, with 10 bases separating them. The CDR3 consists of 14 residues. Germline loops: CDR1 SGHNT, CDR2 YYREEE (reference sequence).

The chain has TRBV5-1 and TRBJ2-7, with TRBD1 matching over 8 bases. Trimming removed 0 bases from V and 3 bases from J; junction bases left unmatched: 5. The CDR3 is 15 amino acids. Germline V gives CDR1 SGHRS, CDR2 YFSETQ. The CDR3, as DNA: TGCGCCAGCAGCTTGGTTGGACAGGGATTCTACGAGCAGTACTTC. Translation gives CASSLVGQGFYEQYF. Together with reference TRBV5-1 and TRBJ2-7, the CDR3 gives the full variable domain: KAGVTQTPRYLIKTRGQQVTLSCSPISGHRSVSWYQQTPGQGLQFLFEYFSETQRNKGNFPGRFSGRQFSNSRSEMNVSTLELGDSALYLCASSLVGQGFYEQYFGPGTRLTVT.